The sequence of this TCR beta chain was determined in a study of preoperative IRX-2 immunotherapy in early breast cancer. Treatment defined: preoperative locoregional IRX-2 cytokine immunotherapy. Patients received preoperative, locoregional IRX-2 cytokine immunotherapy in a phase Ib study. Profiling relied on immunoSEQ multiplex PCR, and the TCRdb table lists in-frame clones only, not all of them. The top ten clones hold approximately 1.8% of a sample with fewer than 70,000 clones, 94% of them seen once. The CDR3 runs 17 residues. The ends lost 3 bases at V and 3 bases at J; junction bases unmatched: 8. The V gene's germline CDR1 is MGHRA and CDR2 YSYEKL.

This chain uses TRBV4-1 with TRBJ2-3; 11 nucleotides align to TRBD2. This sequence originates from a human donor with breast cancer. This sample was obtained from a patient treated with IRX-2 immunotherapy. The CDR3 region has the DNA TGCGCCAGCAGCCAGAATGTTCTAGCGGGGGGAACAGATACGCAGTATTTT. This sequence encodes CASSQNVLAGGTDTQYF.